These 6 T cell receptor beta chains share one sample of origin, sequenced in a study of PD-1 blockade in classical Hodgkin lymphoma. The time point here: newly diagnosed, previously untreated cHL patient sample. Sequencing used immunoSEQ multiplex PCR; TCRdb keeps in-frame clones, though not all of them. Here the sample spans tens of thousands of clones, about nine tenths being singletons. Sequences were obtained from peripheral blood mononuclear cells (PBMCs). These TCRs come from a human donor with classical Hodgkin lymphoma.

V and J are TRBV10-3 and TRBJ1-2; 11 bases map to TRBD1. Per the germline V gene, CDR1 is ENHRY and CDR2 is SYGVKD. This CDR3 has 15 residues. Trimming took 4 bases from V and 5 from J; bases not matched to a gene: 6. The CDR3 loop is CAISVDRGLRYGYTF. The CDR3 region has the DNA TGTGCCATCAGTGTGGACAGGGGGCTTCGGTATGGCTACACCTTC.

The CDR3 loop is CASSDGKDGELFF. The DNA of the CDR3 is TGTGCCAGCAGTGATGGAAAGGACGGGGAGCTGTTTTTT. The chain combines TRBV25-1 with TRBJ2-2; D remains ambiguous. The length of the CDR3 is 13 residues. The germline gives CDR1 MGHDK, CDR2 SYGVNS. Trimming stripped 3 bases from V and 7 bases from J, with 9 bases between.

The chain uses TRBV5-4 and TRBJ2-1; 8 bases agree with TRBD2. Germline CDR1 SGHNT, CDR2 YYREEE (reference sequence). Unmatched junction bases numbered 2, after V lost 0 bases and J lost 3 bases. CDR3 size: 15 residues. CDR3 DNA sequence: TGTGCCAGCAGCTTGGACAGCGGGAGCTACAATGAGCAGTTCTTC. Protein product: CASSLDSGSYNEQFF. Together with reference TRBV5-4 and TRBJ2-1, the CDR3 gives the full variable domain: ETGVTQSPTHLIKTRGQQVTLRCSSQSGHNTVSWYQQALGQGPQFIFQYYREEENGRGNFPPRFSGLQFPNYSSELNVNALELDDSALYLCASSLDSGSYNEQFFGPGTRLTVL.

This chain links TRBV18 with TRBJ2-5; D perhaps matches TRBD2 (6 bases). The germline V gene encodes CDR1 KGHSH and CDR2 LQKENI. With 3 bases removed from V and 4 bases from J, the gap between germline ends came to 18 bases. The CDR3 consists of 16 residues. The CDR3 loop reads CASSPRLVYRRETQYF. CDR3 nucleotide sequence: TGTGCCAGCTCACCGAGACTAGTTTATCGGAGAGAGACCCAGTACTTC.

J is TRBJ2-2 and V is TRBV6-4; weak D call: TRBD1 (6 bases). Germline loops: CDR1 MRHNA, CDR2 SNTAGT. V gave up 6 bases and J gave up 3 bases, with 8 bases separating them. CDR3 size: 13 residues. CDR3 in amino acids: CASSHRDTGELFF. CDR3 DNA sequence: TGTGCCAGCAGCCACAGGGACACCGGGGAGCTGTTTTTT.

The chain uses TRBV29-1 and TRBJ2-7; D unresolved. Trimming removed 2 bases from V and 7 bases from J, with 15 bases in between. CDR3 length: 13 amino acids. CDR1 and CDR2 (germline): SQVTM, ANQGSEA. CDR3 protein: CSVEKMDSREQYF. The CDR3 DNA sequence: TGCAGCGTTGAAAAAATGGATTCGAGGGAGCAGTACTTC.